Sequencing of this TCR beta chain was carried out in a study of cytomegalovirus exposure and HLA in healthy donors. Study observations and caveats: When analyzed later, a missense DCLRE1C variant was found to be linked to TCR beta V- and J-gene trimming. Roughly even sequencing depth across donors was the assumption behind the presence/absence analyses.

The study ran its PCR with 60 Vbeta and 13 Jbeta primers. Only in-frame clones appear in the TCRdb table, and some are missing; sequencing was by immunoSEQ multiplex PCR. The sample includes approximately 210,000 clones, 79% of them seen just once. Between the trimmed V and J ends, which lost 1 base and 9 bases, there was a span of 22 bases. Per germline, CDR1 SGHRS and CDR2 YFSETQ. There are 17 residues in the CDR3. This clone was seen a handful of times. Its antigen is as yet unknown. The sample was PBMCs. This sequence joins TRBV5-1 and TRBJ2-2; D might be TRBD2 (5 bases). The source of this sequence is a girl under 18 in good health and CMV-seropositive. As DNA, the CDR3 is TGCGCCAGCAGCTTGCTACCCGACCCGCGGGCATCCCGGGAGCTGTTTTTT. It yields the protein CASSLLPDPRASRELFF.